This is a list of T cell receptor beta chains from one sample in a study of blood T cell repertoires in COVID-19. Only in-frame clones appear in the TCRdb table, and some are missing; sequencing was by immunoSEQ multiplex PCR. The top ten hold 3.6% of the sample, which has approximately 380,000 clones, 85% seen once. Sequencing was performed on peripheral blood. Every receptor here comes from a woman under 30 with acute or convalescent COVID-19. The CDR3 runs from the conserved cysteine through the conserved F or W.

V,J,CDR3
TRBV6-4,TRBJ2-3,CASSAQGTDTQYF
TRBV4-1,TRBJ1-4,CASSRTLNEKLFF
TRBV10-3,TRBJ1-2,CAISEGASGDRGNYGYTF
TRBV30,TRBJ1-4,CAWAGSGDEKLFF
TRBV7-6,TRBJ1-3,CASTDGGAGNTIYF
TRBV6-5,TRBJ2-7,CASSYQGGQGYEQYF
TRBV5-1,TRBJ1-1,CASSLNGGTEAFF
TRBV28,TRBJ1-1,CASRSGAISMNTEAFF
TRBV6-6,TRBJ2-7,CASSRTSGAYEQYF
TRBV19,TRBJ2-1,CASTGFDNEQFF
TRBV2,TRBJ2-3,CASSLQGYTDTQYF
TRBV24-1,TRBJ1-5,CATSDFESSQVHQPQHF
TRBV5-8,TRBJ2-3,CASSQGLWGFSTDTQYF
TRBV21-1,TRBJ1-5,CASSNLGGVQPQHF
TRBV6-5,TRBJ1-2,CASTLQGGYGYTF
TRBV7-9,TRBJ2-7,CASSSGPLYEQYF
TRBV6-1,TRBJ2-1,CASSERGHLTYNEQFF
TRBV5-4,TRBJ1-1,CASSQDRRNTEAFF
TRBV4-2,TRBJ2-5,CASSRRDFQETQYF
TRBV24-1,TRBJ2-5,CATSPGQGIETQYF
TRBV6-4,TRBJ2-2,CASSEGDTGELFF
TRBV4-1,TRBJ1-5,CASSQRGGGGQPQHF
TRBV7-9,TRBJ2-7,CASSFAGGSYEQYF
TRBV5-1,TRBJ1-1,CASSFDRGLPGTEAFF
TRBV5-1,TRBJ1-1,CASSLGQAVLTEAFF
TRBV5-4,TRBJ2-7,CASSFKPLARPPYEQYF
TRBV19,TRBJ2-6,CASSIGWGQAGANVLTF
TRBV2,TRBJ2-1,CASSERWGPGNEQFF
TRBV30,TRBJ1-1,CAWSQGAGTEAFF
TRBV27,TRBJ2-7,CASRTNTGTGGAEQYF
TRBV6-5,TRBJ2-2,CASSYNTNTGELFF
TRBV6-5,TRBJ1-1,CASTPTPNTEAFF
TRBV30,TRBJ2-2,CAWSDRGRAGELFF
TRBV12-3/TRBV12-4,TRBJ1-5,CASSLAGEEWHF
TRBV5-1,TRBJ1-4,CASSLGQGNEKLFF
TRBV7-9,TRBJ2-7,CASSDEVNEQYF
TRBV2,TRBJ1-1,CASSLTTGNTEAFF
TRBV19,TRBJ1-2,CASSREDSTTKQNGYTF
TRBV15,TRBJ2-7,CATSSEDRPDYEQYF
TRBV27,TRBJ2-7,CARKLDRVLSEQYF
TRBV19,TRBJ1-5,CASSVQGRNQPQHF
TRBV19,TRBJ2-2,CASSIVLAGGLATGELFF
TRBV11-3,TRBJ2-1,CASSLGRGYNEQFF